The rows below give T cell receptor beta chains drawn from one sample of a study of blood T cell repertoires in COVID-19. Clones were sequenced by immunoSEQ multiplex PCR, and TCRdb holds only the in-frame ones, with some missing. The data contain under 200,000 clones, roughly 85% of them singletons. The sequenced sample consisted of peripheral blood. All receptors derive from a woman aged 60-75 years with COVID-19, enrolled during active disease. CDR3s include the opening cysteine and the closing phenylalanine or tryptophan. The D gene is left open where the match is weak. Clone size is shown for a subset of rows, as once, few, many or a class of expanded clone.

>-|TRBV7-2|TRBJ2-2|few|12
TGTGCCAGCAGCTCTTTTACCGGGGAGCTGTTTTTT
CASSSFTGELFF
>-|TRBV5-1|TRBJ1-2|-|15
TGCGCCAGCAGCTTGGAGGACAACATAAACTATGGCTACACCTTC
CASSLEDNINYGYTF
>TRBD2|TRBV3-1/TRBV3-2|TRBJ2-4|-|11
TGTGCCAGCTCCGGGGGGGGGCTTCCGTACTTC
CASSGGGLPYF
>TRBD1|TRBV15|TRBJ1-3|once|15
TGTGCCACCAGCAGGGACAGGGGCTCTGGAAACACCATATATTTT
CATSRDRGSGNTIYF
>-|TRBV19|TRBJ1-2|once|14
TGTGCCAGTAGAGACAGGCAGGCACCCTATGGCTACACCTTC
CASRDRQAPYGYTF
>TRBD2|TRBV7-8|TRBJ2-4|-|14
TGTGCCAGCAGCTCCTCGGGGGGGAGAAACATTCAGTACTTC
CASSSSGGRNIQYF
>TRBD1|TRBV25-1|TRBJ1-2|-|15
TGTGCCAGCAGCTCCCCGGGACAGGGGGTCTATGGCTACACCTTC
CASSSPGQGVYGYTF
>TRBD2|TRBV19|TRBJ2-7|-|15
TGTGCCAGTACTCCTGGACTAGCGGAAACCTACGAGCAGTACTTC
CASTPGLAETYEQYF
>TRBD1|TRBV5-4|TRBJ1-1|-|14
TGTGCCAGCAGCTCGGGACAGATGAACACTGAAGCTTTCTTT
CASSSGQMNTEAFF
>-|TRBV15|TRBJ2-5|-|16
TGTGCCACCAGTTTACTTACCGGGATTGGGCGAGAGACCCAGTACTTC
CATSLLTGIGRETQYF
>-|TRBV7-9|TRBJ1-1|-|15
TGTGCCAGCAGCTATCCAGGGATCCTGAACACTGAAGCTTTCTTT
CASSYPGILNTEAFF
>-|TRBV24-1|TRBJ1-2|-|11
TGTGCCACCAGCGGCGGCTATGGCTACACCTTC
CATSGGYGYTF
>-|TRBV10-3|TRBJ1-6|-|13
TGTGCCATCAGGGGAGTCGATAATTCACCCCTCCACTTT
CAIRGVDNSPLHF
>-|TRBV6-1|TRBJ1-6|-|13
TGTGCCAGCAGTGAGGGGGCTGGCTCACCCCTCCACTTT
CASSEGAGSPLHF
>-|TRBV14|TRBJ2-3|-|12
TGTGCCAGCAGCCCGACTACAGATACGCAGTATTTT
CASSPTTDTQYF
>-|TRBV4-2|TRBJ1-1|-|16
TGTGCCAGCAGCCAATGGGGGGGCATAGAAGACACTGAAGCTTTCTTT
CASSQWGGIEDTEAFF